This T cell receptor beta chain was retrieved from a study of T cell responses to AZD1222 COVID-19 vaccine. Whole-study findings and limits: The reported proportion of spike-specific TCRs targeting unmutated variant regions was nearly half.

V gave up 0 bases and J gave up 8 bases; unmatched junction bases: 4. Germline CDR1 SEHNR, CDR2 FQNEAQ (reference sequence). This CDR3 comprises 16 residues. Sequencing used immunoSEQ multiplex PCR; TCRdb keeps in-frame clones, though not all of them. The data contain about 110,000 clones, more than 70% of them singletons. Concerning this clone: Its antigen is unidentified.

This chain uses TRBV7-9 with TRBJ1-6; 10 nucleotides agree with TRBD1. The sequenced sample was peripheral blood, obtained on day 0 of AZD1222 vaccination. The source of this sequence is an adult in good health. CDR3 sequence (DNA): TGTGCCAGCAGCTTAGCCTCCGGGACAGGGGATTCACCCCTCCACTTT. It codes for CASSLASGTGDSPLHF. The complete variable domain, with remaining parts taken from reference TRBV7-9 and TRBJ1-6, reads DTGVSQNPRHKITKRGQNVTFRCDPISEHNRLYWYRQTLGQGPEFLTYFQNEAQLEKSRLLSDRFSAERPKGSFSTLEIQRTEQGDSAMYLCASSLASGTGDSPLHFGNGTRLTVT.